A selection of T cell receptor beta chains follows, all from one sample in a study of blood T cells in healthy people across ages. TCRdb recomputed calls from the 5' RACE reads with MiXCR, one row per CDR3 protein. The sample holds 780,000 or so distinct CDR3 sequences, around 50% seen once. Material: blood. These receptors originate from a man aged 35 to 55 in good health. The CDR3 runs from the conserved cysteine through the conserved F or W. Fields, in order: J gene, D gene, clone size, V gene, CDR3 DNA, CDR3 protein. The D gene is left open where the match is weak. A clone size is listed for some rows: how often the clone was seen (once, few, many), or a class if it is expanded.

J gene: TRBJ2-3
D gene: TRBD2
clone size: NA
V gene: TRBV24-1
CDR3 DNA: TGTGCCACCAATCCCGGGGGGACAGATACGCAGTATTTT
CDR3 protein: CATNPGGTDTQYF

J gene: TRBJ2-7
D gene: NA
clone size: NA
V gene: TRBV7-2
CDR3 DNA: TGTGCCAGCAGCTTAAAGGGGATTCCCTCCTACGAGCAGTACTTC
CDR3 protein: CASSLKGIPSYEQYF

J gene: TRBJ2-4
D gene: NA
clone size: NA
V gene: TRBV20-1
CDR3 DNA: TGCAGTGCCCAGCTCCAAAACATTCAGTACTTC
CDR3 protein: CSAQLQNIQYF

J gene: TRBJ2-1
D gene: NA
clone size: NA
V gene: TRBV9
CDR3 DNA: TGTGCCAGCAGCGTTGGGACCATGGATTTTGGCAATGAGCAGTTCTTC
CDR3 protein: CASSVGTMDFGNEQFF

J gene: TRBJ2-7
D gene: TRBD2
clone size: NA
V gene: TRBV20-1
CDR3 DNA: TGCAGTGCTCCCCATAGCGGGGGGGAGCAGTACTTC
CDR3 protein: CSAPHSGGEQYF

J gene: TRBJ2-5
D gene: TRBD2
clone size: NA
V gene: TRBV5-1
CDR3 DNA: TGCGCCAGCAGCCGAGGGCCTGCTAGCGGACGATTCCAAGAGACCCAGTACTTC
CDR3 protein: CASSRGPASGRFQETQYF

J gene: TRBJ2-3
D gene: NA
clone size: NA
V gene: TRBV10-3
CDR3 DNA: TGTGCCATCAGTTACAGGAGCAGCACAGATACGCAGTATTTT
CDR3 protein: CAISYRSSTDTQYF

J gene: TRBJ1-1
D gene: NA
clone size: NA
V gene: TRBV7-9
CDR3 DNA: TGTGCCAGCAGCTCACCTGGGAGCACTGAAGCTTTCTTT
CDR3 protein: CASSSPGSTEAFF

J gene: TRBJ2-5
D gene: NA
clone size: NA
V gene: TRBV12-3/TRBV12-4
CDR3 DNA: TGTGCCAGCAGTTTGTCCGTCCAGGGGACCCAGTACTTC
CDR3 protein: CASSLSVQGTQYF

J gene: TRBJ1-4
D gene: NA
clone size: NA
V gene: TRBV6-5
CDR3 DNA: TGTGCCAGCAAGTCAGGGTTGGATGAAAAACTGTTTTTT
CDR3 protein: CASKSGLDEKLFF

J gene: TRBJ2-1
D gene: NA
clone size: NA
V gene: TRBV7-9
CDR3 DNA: TGTGCCAGCAGCTTATCCGGAAACAGTGAGCAGTTCTTC
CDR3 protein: CASSLSGNSEQFF

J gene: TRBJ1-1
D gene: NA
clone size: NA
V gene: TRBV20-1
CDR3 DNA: TGCAGTGCTAGTTCGGGGGGCACTGAAGCTTTCTTT
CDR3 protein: CSASSGGTEAFF

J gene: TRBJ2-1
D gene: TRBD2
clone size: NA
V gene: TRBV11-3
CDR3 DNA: TGTGCCAGCAGCTTGACCGCCGGGACTAGATACAATGAGCAGTTCTTC
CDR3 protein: CASSLTAGTRYNEQFF

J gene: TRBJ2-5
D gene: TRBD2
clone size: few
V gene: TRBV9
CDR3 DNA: TGTGCCAGCAGCGGACTAGCGGGAGCTGGTGAGACCCAGTACTTC
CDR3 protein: CASSGLAGAGETQYF

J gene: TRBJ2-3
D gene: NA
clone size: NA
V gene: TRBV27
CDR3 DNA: TGTGCCAGCAGTGGATACACAGATACGCAGTATTTT
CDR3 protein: CASSGYTDTQYF

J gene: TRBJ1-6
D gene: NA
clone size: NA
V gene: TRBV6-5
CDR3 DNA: TGTGCCAGCAAACCGGGACAAGATTATTCACCCCTCCACTTT
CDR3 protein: CASKPGQDYSPLHF

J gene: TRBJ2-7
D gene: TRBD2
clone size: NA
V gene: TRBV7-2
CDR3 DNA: TGTGCCAGCAGCTTAAGGACTAGCACTTCCTACGAGCAGTACTTC
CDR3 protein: CASSLRTSTSYEQYF

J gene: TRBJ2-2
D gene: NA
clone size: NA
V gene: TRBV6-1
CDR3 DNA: TGTGCCAGTCAGGAGGGGCAGGGGAACACCGGGGAGCTGTTTTTT
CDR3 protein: CASQEGQGNTGELFF

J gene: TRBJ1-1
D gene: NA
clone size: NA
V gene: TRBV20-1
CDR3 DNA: TGCAGTGCTAGAGTAGGTTTAGGCAGGGGAGACACTGAAGCTTTCTTT
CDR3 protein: CSARVGLGRGDTEAFF

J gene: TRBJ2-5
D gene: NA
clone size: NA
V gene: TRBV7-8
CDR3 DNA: TGTGCCAGCAGCTTACAGACTACTAGTTTTCGGGAGCAGTACTTC
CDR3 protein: CASSLQTTSFREQYF